These T cell receptor beta chains were read from a single sample in a study of cytomegalovirus exposure and HLA in healthy donors. Sequenced by immunoSEQ multiplex PCR; TCRdb stores in-frame clones only, minus some. The profile shows roughly 100,000 clones, 88% of them singletons. Sequencing was carried out using PBMCs. The source of these receptors is a young woman in good health and CMV-seropositive. Both conserved end residues are part of each CDR3.

v_gene: TRBV6-1; j_gene: TRBJ2-3; CDR3aa: CASSELVAGGADTQYF
v_gene: TRBV6-6; j_gene: TRBJ1-1; CDR3aa: CASSSTGGTEAFF
v_gene: TRBV28; j_gene: TRBJ2-5; CDR3aa: CASSFDRVETQYF
v_gene: TRBV6-6; j_gene: TRBJ2-2; CDR3aa: CASTSVRGNTGELFF
v_gene: TRBV7-8; j_gene: TRBJ1-6; CDR3aa: CASSARDSEPSYNSPLHF
v_gene: TRBV7-8; j_gene: TRBJ1-5; CDR3aa: CASSLDRRGNQPQHF
v_gene: TRBV5-1; j_gene: TRBJ2-6; CDR3aa: CASSPLISGANVLTF
v_gene: TRBV29-1; j_gene: TRBJ1-1; CDR3aa: CSATENTEAFF
v_gene: TRBV5-5; j_gene: TRBJ2-1; CDR3aa: CASSLGGGSYNEQFF
v_gene: TRBV19; j_gene: TRBJ1-1; CDR3aa: CASSTGESTEAFF
v_gene: TRBV11-1; j_gene: TRBJ2-2; CDR3aa: CASSTRGGSTGELFF
v_gene: TRBV4-2; j_gene: TRBJ2-7; CDR3aa: CASSQDSSLEQYF
v_gene: TRBV7-8; j_gene: TRBJ1-1; CDR3aa: CASRSGGSTEAFF
v_gene: TRBV6-6; j_gene: TRBJ1-5; CDR3aa: CASSRGLRQPQHF
v_gene: TRBV9; j_gene: TRBJ1-2; CDR3aa: CASSVSDRGGYTF
v_gene: TRBV7-2; j_gene: TRBJ2-5; CDR3aa: CASSPAGTSRETQYF
v_gene: TRBV28; j_gene: TRBJ1-2; CDR3aa: CASRSRGFSYGYTF
v_gene: TRBV6-5; j_gene: TRBJ2-5; CDR3aa: CASSYRGSPETQYF
v_gene: TRBV14; j_gene: TRBJ1-4; CDR3aa: CASSPRATNEKLFF
v_gene: TRBV7-3; j_gene: TRBJ2-3; CDR3aa: CASSPKTGQTTDTQYF
v_gene: TRBV19; j_gene: TRBJ1-6; CDR3aa: CASSMGQGQSSYNSPLHF
v_gene: TRBV4-1; j_gene: TRBJ1-6; CDR3aa: CASSQVLGVTPYNSPLHF
v_gene: TRBV7-2; j_gene: TRBJ2-2; CDR3aa: CASSSRTGANTGELFF
v_gene: TRBV28; j_gene: TRBJ1-2; CDR3aa: CASSLRTTGIFNYGYTF
v_gene: TRBV19; j_gene: TRBJ1-2; CDR3aa: CASRDTGAANYGYTF
v_gene: TRBV21-1; j_gene: TRBJ1-1; CDR3aa: CASSNGGTKNTEAFF
v_gene: TRBV7-9; j_gene: TRBJ2-3; CDR3aa: CASRIPTPGLGDTQYF
v_gene: TRBV10-3; j_gene: TRBJ1-3; CDR3aa: CAIGQAGNTIYF
v_gene: TRBV28; j_gene: TRBJ2-2; CDR3aa: CATYDTGGRELFF
v_gene: TRBV7-9; j_gene: TRBJ1-1; CDR3aa: CASSYLTGTEAFF
v_gene: TRBV18; j_gene: TRBJ2-7; CDR3aa: CASSPALGKEDYYEQYF
v_gene: TRBV4-1; j_gene: TRBJ2-5; CDR3aa: CASSPAGVQETQYF
v_gene: TRBV6-5; j_gene: TRBJ2-6; CDR3aa: CASSWDSSGANVLTF
v_gene: TRBV28; j_gene: TRBJ2-1; CDR3aa: CASMRTAGGNEQFF
v_gene: TRBV27; j_gene: TRBJ2-3; CDR3aa: CASSPLWTGGADTQYF
v_gene: TRBV6-1; j_gene: TRBJ2-3; CDR3aa: CASSSAGDTQYF
v_gene: TRBV9; j_gene: TRBJ1-2; CDR3aa: CASSGRQGAGGYTF
v_gene: TRBV5-1; j_gene: TRBJ1-2; CDR3aa: CASSTGQGDFHGYTF
v_gene: TRBV2; j_gene: TRBJ1-1; CDR3aa: CASSPRDSNTEAFF
v_gene: TRBV5-6; j_gene: TRBJ2-2; CDR3aa: CASSFASGGASPTGELFF
v_gene: TRBV28; j_gene: TRBJ1-1; CDR3aa: CASSTPFVGDTEAFF
v_gene: TRBV9; j_gene: TRBJ2-3; CDR3aa: CASSATSGGTDTQYF
v_gene: TRBV27; j_gene: TRBJ2-2; CDR3aa: CASSLTLGTGPTGELFF
v_gene: TRBV7-2; j_gene: TRBJ2-3; CDR3aa: CASSLAQTMLDTQYF
v_gene: TRBV7-9; j_gene: TRBJ1-1; CDR3aa: CASSSGTGRYIFDTEAFF